The rows below give T cell receptor beta chains drawn from one sample of a study of blood T cell repertoires in COVID-19. The data were produced by immunoSEQ multiplex PCR, yet TCRdb's version contains in-frame clones alone and is incomplete. Among 70,000 to 85,000 clones, more than 90% were seen once, and the ten largest hold just over 9%. Sequencing used peripheral blood. The receptors derive from a human donor in a cohort sampled during active COVID-19. CDR3s include the opening cysteine and the closing phenylalanine or tryptophan.

V gene: TRBV4-1; J gene: TRBJ2-3; CDR3 protein: CASSQVLAGFTDTQYF
V gene: TRBV7-9; J gene: TRBJ2-1; CDR3 protein: CASRRGTSGRGDEQFF
V gene: TRBV19; J gene: TRBJ2-5; CDR3 protein: CASSMFPGQGYQETQYF
V gene: TRBV1; J gene: TRBJ2-7; CDR3 protein: CTSSSGVSGSPYEQYF
V gene: TRBV6-2/TRBV6-3; J gene: TRBJ2-3; CDR3 protein: CASSYRGAETDTQYF
V gene: TRBV11-2; J gene: TRBJ2-1; CDR3 protein: CASGLGGNYNEQFF
V gene: TRBV19; J gene: TRBJ1-1; CDR3 protein: CASSNRGRATEAFF
V gene: TRBV28; J gene: TRBJ2-1; CDR3 protein: CASSLGDRVYNEQFF
V gene: TRBV5-8; J gene: TRBJ1-1; CDR3 protein: CASSLRGGTEAFF
V gene: TRBV4-1; J gene: TRBJ1-6; CDR3 protein: CASSPPQTGVNSPLHF
V gene: TRBV14; J gene: TRBJ2-5; CDR3 protein: CASSQEGSGMGETQYF